This T cell receptor (beta chain) was observed in a study of blood T cell repertoires in COVID-19. The germline gives CDR1 GTSNPN, CDR2 SVGIG (reference sequence). CDR3 length: 13 amino acids. V dropped 4 bases and J dropped 2 bases, with 6 bases sitting between them. Authors' processing steps: Using reference gene primer amplification, nucleated cell counts were estimated. Sequencing used immunoSEQ multiplex PCR; TCRdb keeps in-frame clones, though not all of them. That table supplies the V and J calls and clone size; D and trimming were determined from the DNA. The sample records hundreds of thousands of clones, around 89% being singletons.

The material sequenced was peripheral blood. This chain connects TRBV30 to TRBJ2-6; D gene ambiguous. This TCR was sampled from a man between 35 and 55 years old with acute or convalescent COVID-19. This CDR3 reads CAWNYAGANVLTF. In DNA form, the CDR3 reads TGTGCCTGGAACTACGCTGGGGCCAACGTCCTGACTTTC.